The present entry profiles one T cell receptor (beta chain) with its context. Its antigen is undetermined. This CDR3 contains 14 residues. Germline V gene sequence: CDR1 ENHRY, CDR2 SYGVKD. Trimming removed 7 bases from V and 0 bases from J; junction bases left unmatched: 3. The source of the sample is a study of cytomegalovirus exposure and HLA in healthy donors. PCR involved 60 Vbeta and 13 Jbeta primers. Libraries were prepared by immunoSEQ multiplex PCR; TCRdb keeps only in-frame clonotypes and omits some of them. The sample consists of over 50,000 clones, around 90% of them appearing once. Study observations and caveats: A reported reduction in N-insertions relative to the approximately 670-donor mean was seen in an Asian-associated ancestry cluster in a later analysis. Both high specificity and high sensitivity reportedly marked the classifier's diagnosis of cytomegalovirus status.

The chain recombines TRBV10-3 with TRBJ1-3; TRBD1 agrees at 7 bases. The sample comprised PBMCs. This clonotype was sampled from a man aged 25-40 years in good health and CMV-seropositive. CDR3 DNA: TGTGCCATCACCGGGACAGACTCTGGAAACACCATATATTTT. Translation gives CAITGTDSGNTIYF.